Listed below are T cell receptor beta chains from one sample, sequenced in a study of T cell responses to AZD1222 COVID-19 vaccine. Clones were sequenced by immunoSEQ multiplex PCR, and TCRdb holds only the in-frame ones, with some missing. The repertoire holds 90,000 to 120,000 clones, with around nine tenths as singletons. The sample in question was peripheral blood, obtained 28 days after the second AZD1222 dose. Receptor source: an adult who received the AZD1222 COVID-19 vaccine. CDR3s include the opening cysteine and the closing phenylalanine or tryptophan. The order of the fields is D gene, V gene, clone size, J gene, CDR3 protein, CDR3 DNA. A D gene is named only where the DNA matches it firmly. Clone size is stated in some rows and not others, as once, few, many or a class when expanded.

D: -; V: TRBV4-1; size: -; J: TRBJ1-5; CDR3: CASSQGGQPQHF; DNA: TGCGCCAGCAGCCAGGGTGGACAGCCCCAGCATTTT
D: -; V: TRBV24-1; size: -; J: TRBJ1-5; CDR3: CATSDDRFDQPQHF; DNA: TGTGCCACCAGTGATGACAGGTTCGATCAGCCCCAGCATTTT
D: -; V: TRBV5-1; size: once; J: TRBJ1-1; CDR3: CASSLEGQITEAFF; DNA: TGCGCCAGCAGCTTGGAGGGGCAAATCACTGAAGCTTTCTTT
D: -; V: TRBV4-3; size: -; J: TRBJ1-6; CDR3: CASSQDQQNNSPLHF; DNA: TGCGCCAGCAGCCAAGATCAACAGAATAATTCACCCCTCCACTTT
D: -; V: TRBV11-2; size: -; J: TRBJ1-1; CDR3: CASSQTANTEAFF; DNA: TGTGCCAGCAGCCAGACAGCGAACACTGAAGCTTTCTTT
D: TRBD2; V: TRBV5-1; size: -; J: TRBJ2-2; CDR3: CASARKGGRADTGELFF; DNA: TGCGCCAGCGCAAGGAAGGGCGGGAGGGCCGACACCGGGGAGCTGTTTTTT
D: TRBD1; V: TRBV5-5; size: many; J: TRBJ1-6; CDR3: CASTLRDRDSPLHF; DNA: TGTGCCAGCACCTTGCGTGACAGGGATTCACCCCTCCACTTT
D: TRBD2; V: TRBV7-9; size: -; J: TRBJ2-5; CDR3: CASSFPTSGRETQYF; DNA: TGTGCCAGCAGCTTTCCGACTAGCGGCCGGGAGACCCAGTACTTC
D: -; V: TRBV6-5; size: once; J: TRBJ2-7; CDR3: CASTERTYYEQYF; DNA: TGTGCCAGCACCGAAAGGACCTACTACGAGCAGTACTTC
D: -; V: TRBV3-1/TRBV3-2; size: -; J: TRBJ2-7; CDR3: CASSLGLPYEQYF; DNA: TGTGCCAGCAGCTTGGGACTTCCCTACGAGCAGTACTTC
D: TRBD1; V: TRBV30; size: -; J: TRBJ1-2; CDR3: CAWSVGQGKGYTF; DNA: TGTGCCTGGAGTGTAGGACAGGGCAAAGGCTACACCTTC
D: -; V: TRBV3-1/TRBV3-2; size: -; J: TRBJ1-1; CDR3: CASSQDPAMNAFF; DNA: TGTGCCAGCAGCCAAGATCCGGCGATGAATGCTTTCTTT